This TCR beta chain emerged from a study of blood T cell repertoires in COVID-19. About the research overall: Nucleic acid was either cDNA or gDNA, and it came from T cells, B-cell-depleted T cells, or PBMCs.

Germline V gene data show CDR1 as SGDLS and CDR2 as YYNGEE. CDR3 size: 16 residues. V shed 2 bases and J 7 bases; nucleotides not matched to a gene: 4. There are a few counts of this clone. In the source study's methods: Amplification of reference gene primers provided the estimated nucleated cell counts. Sequencing used immunoSEQ multiplex PCR; TCRdb keeps in-frame clones, though not all of them. The D gene and trimming were derived from the DNA, and the V and J assignments and clone size from that table. Here the sample spans 90,000 to 120,000 clones, 69% being singletons. The receptor's source is a man older than 75 with acute or convalescent COVID-19. V is TRBV9 and J is TRBJ2-1, with 15 bases lining up with TRBD2. Material: peripheral blood. The CDR3 DNA reads TGTGCCAGCAGCGTCTACGGGACTAGCGGGAGGAATGAGCAGTTCTTC. It translates to CASSVYGTSGRNEQFF.